This T cell receptor (beta chain) was recorded in a study of cytomegalovirus exposure and HLA in healthy donors. CDR3 size: 12 residues. Per germline, CDR1 SGHTA and CDR2 FQGNSA. V lost 3 bases, J lost 6 bases, and 2 bases stayed unmatched. TCRdb keeps only in-frame clones here, not all; method: immunoSEQ multiplex PCR. The sample carries about 130,000 clones, 90% to 97% recorded once. General study findings and limits: Researchers catalogued about 150 TCR beta chains as cytomegalovirus-associated.

Turning to this clone: Its antigen is unknown.

The source material was PBMCs. This TCR was recovered from a young man in good health and CMV-seronegative. The chain is built from TRBV7-2 and TRBJ2-7, with TRBD1 matching 7 bases. CDR3 sequence reads: CASSFHRGEQYF. The CDR3, as DNA: TGTGCCAGCAGCTTCCACAGGGGCGAGCAGTACTTC.